Listed below are T cell receptor beta chains from one sample, sequenced in a study of cytomegalovirus exposure and HLA in healthy donors. Assay used: immunoSEQ multiplex PCR; TCRdb lists only in-frame clones, some missing. The sample records roughly 140,000 clones, 75% to 80% being singletons. Specimen: PBMCs. The receptor source for this set is a woman in her 30s in good health and CMV-seronegative. Both conserved end residues are part of each CDR3. Fields, in order: D gene, V gene, J gene, clone size, CDR3 DNA, CDR3 protein. D genes are given only for firm matches. Rows give clone size only sometimes, using once, few, many, or a class for an expanded clone.

d_call: TRBD2
v_call: TRBV6-4
j_call: TRBJ2-1
clone_size: .
cdr3_nt: TGTGCCAGCAGCCTACTAGCGGGGGAGTACAATGAGCAGTTCTTC
cdr3_aa: CASSLLAGEYNEQFF

d_call: TRBD1
v_call: TRBV27
j_call: TRBJ1-2
clone_size: .
cdr3_nt: TGTGCCAGCAGTTTAACAGGGGGTACCTATGGCTACACCTTC
cdr3_aa: CASSLTGGTYGYTF

d_call: .
v_call: TRBV7-9
j_call: TRBJ1-1
clone_size: .
cdr3_nt: TGTGCCAGCAGCCCTAAAGACAGAAACACTGAAGCTTTCTTT
cdr3_aa: CASSPKDRNTEAFF

d_call: TRBD2
v_call: TRBV2
j_call: TRBJ2-1
clone_size: once
cdr3_nt: TGTGCCAGCAGTGACCTGCTAGCGGGGGGTTCCAATGAGCAGTTCTTC
cdr3_aa: CASSDLLAGGSNEQFF

d_call: .
v_call: TRBV6-5
j_call: TRBJ1-2
clone_size: .
cdr3_nt: TGTGCCAGCAGAACTCCTCGAGGCGAGGCCTTC
cdr3_aa: CASRTPRGEAF

d_call: .
v_call: TRBV29-1
j_call: TRBJ1-1
clone_size: once
cdr3_nt: TGCAGCGTCGCTTACAGGGAAGGTACTGAAGCTTTCTTT
cdr3_aa: CSVAYREGTEAFF

d_call: .
v_call: TRBV4-3
j_call: TRBJ1-1
clone_size: .
cdr3_nt: TGCGCCAGCAGCCTCAATTCGGACACGTACACTGAAGCTTTCTTT
cdr3_aa: CASSLNSDTYTEAFF

d_call: .
v_call: TRBV2
j_call: TRBJ2-2
clone_size: .
cdr3_nt: TGTGCCAGCAGTGATGGAGGGGTAGTAGGCACCGGGGAGCTGTTTTTT
cdr3_aa: CASSDGGVVGTGELFF

d_call: .
v_call: TRBV7-2
j_call: TRBJ1-5
clone_size: few
cdr3_nt: TGTGCCAGCACCTCGGACATCATTAATCAGCCCCAGCATTTT
cdr3_aa: CASTSDIINQPQHF

d_call: .
v_call: TRBV29-1
j_call: TRBJ1-1
clone_size: .
cdr3_nt: TGCAGCTTAGTTCCGAACCGGAATTCGGGTGAAGCTTTCTTT
cdr3_aa: CSLVPNRNSGEAFF

d_call: .
v_call: TRBV5-1
j_call: TRBJ1-1
clone_size: .
cdr3_nt: TGCGCCAGCAGCTACGGACAGAACACTGAAGCTTTCTTT
cdr3_aa: CASSYGQNTEAFF

d_call: TRBD1
v_call: TRBV7-6
j_call: TRBJ1-1
clone_size: .
cdr3_nt: TGTGCCAGCAGCTTAGAGGGCGACAGGGCGAACACTGAAGCTTTCTTT
cdr3_aa: CASSLEGDRANTEAFF

d_call: TRBD1
v_call: TRBV27
j_call: TRBJ1-5
clone_size: .
cdr3_nt: TGTGCCAGCAGGATGGGACAGGGTATCGCTCAGCCCCAGCATTTT
cdr3_aa: CASRMGQGIAQPQHF

d_call: TRBD1
v_call: TRBV18
j_call: TRBJ2-7
clone_size: few
cdr3_nt: TGTGCCAGCTCACCGACCCGACAGGGGGCGAGATACGAGCAGTACTTC
cdr3_aa: CASSPTRQGARYEQYF

d_call: .
v_call: TRBV5-6
j_call: TRBJ1-2
clone_size: once
cdr3_nt: TGTGCCAGCAGCAAACAGGGTACAGGCCATGGCTACACCTTC
cdr3_aa: CASSKQGTGHGYTF

d_call: .
v_call: TRBV7-2
j_call: TRBJ2-7
clone_size: .
cdr3_nt: TGTGCCAGCAGCTTCCGGACAGACTCCTACGAGCAGTACTTC
cdr3_aa: CASSFRTDSYEQYF

d_call: .
v_call: TRBV29-1
j_call: TRBJ1-1
clone_size: .
cdr3_nt: TGCAGCGCTCAAGGGGTGGGGGGCACTGAAGCTTTCTTT
cdr3_aa: CSAQGVGGTEAFF

d_call: TRBD1
v_call: TRBV29-1
j_call: TRBJ2-5
clone_size: few
cdr3_nt: TGCAGCGTTGAGGGGACAGTACAAGAGACCCAGTACTTC
cdr3_aa: CSVEGTVQETQYF

d_call: .
v_call: TRBV7-7
j_call: TRBJ2-5
clone_size: .
cdr3_nt: TGTGCCAGCAGTGTGGACTCGACGGGGGAGACCCAGTACTTC
cdr3_aa: CASSVDSTGETQYF

d_call: TRBD2
v_call: TRBV5-1
j_call: TRBJ2-5
clone_size: .
cdr3_nt: TGCGCCAGCAGGAGGGGTAGCGGGGATCAAGAGACCCAGTACTTC
cdr3_aa: CASRRGSGDQETQYF

d_call: .
v_call: TRBV7-9
j_call: TRBJ1-1
clone_size: .
cdr3_nt: TGTGCCAGCAGTGCAGGAATGAACACTGAAGCTTTCTTT
cdr3_aa: CASSAGMNTEAFF

d_call: .
v_call: TRBV11-3
j_call: TRBJ1-1
clone_size: .
cdr3_nt: TGTGCCAGCAGCTTAGGGGGGCAGCTGAACACTGAAGCTTTCTTT
cdr3_aa: CASSLGGQLNTEAFF

d_call: TRBD2
v_call: TRBV14
j_call: TRBJ2-5
clone_size: few
cdr3_nt: TGTGCCAGCAGCCAAGCCGGGGGGGGCCCAGGGACCCAGTACTTC
cdr3_aa: CASSQAGGGPGTQYF

d_call: TRBD1
v_call: TRBV5-1
j_call: TRBJ1-1
clone_size: .
cdr3_nt: TGCGCCAGCAGCTTGGACGGACAGGGGGCTAACACTGAAGCTTTCTTT
cdr3_aa: CASSLDGQGANTEAFF